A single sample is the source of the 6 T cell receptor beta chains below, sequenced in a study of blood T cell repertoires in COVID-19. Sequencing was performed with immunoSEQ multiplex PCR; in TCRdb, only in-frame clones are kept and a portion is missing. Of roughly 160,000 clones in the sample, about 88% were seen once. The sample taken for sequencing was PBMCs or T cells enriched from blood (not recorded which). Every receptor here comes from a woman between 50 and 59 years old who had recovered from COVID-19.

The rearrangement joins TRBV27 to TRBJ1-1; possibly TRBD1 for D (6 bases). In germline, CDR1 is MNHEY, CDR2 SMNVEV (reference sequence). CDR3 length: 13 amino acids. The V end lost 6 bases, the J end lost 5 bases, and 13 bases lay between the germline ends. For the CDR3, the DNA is TGTGCCAGCAGGCGAGGGGGGGGGACTGAAGCTTTCTTT. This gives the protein CASRRGGGTEAFF.

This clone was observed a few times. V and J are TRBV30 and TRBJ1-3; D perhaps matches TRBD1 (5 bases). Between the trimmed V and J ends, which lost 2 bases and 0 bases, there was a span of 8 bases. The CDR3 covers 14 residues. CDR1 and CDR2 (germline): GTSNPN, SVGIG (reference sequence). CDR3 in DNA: TGTGCCTGGAGTACAGGACCCTCTGGAAACACCATATATTTT. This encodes CAWSTGPSGNTIYF.

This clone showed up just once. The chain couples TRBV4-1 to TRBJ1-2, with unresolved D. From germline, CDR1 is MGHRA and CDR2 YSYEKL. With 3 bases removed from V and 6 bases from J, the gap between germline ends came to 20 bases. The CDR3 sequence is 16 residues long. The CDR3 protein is CASSQPLRFGGDGYTF. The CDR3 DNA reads TGCGCCAGCAGCCAGCCTCTTCGATTTGGAGGAGATGGCTACACCTTC.

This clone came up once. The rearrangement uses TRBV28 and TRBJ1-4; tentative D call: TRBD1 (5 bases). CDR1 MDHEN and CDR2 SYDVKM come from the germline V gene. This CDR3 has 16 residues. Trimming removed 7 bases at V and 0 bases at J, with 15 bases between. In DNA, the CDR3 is TGTGCCAGCACCTCTGCTGAGACAGCAACTAATGAAAAACTGTTTTTT. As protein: CASTSAETATNEKLFF.

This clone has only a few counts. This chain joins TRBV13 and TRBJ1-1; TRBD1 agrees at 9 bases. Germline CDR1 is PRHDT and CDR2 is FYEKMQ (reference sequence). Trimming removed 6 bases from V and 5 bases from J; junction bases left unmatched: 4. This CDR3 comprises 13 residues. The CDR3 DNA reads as TGTGCCAGCAGATTCGACAGGGGGACTGAAGCTTTCTTT. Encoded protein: CASRFDRGTEAFF.

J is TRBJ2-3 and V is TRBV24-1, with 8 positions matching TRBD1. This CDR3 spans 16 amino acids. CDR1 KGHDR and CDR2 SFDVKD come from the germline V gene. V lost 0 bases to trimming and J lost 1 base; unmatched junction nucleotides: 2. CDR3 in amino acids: CATSDLPGQGTDTQYF. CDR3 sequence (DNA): TGTGCCACCAGTGATTTGCCGGGACAGGGCACAGATACGCAGTATTTT.